The 24 T cell receptor beta chains presented below share a single source sample, sequenced in a study of CD8 T cells in Susac syndrome. Reverse transcription of 0.5 to 1 ug RNA used random hexamers. TCRdb called the immunoSEQ multiplex PCR reads again in MiXCR, with one record for every CDR3 protein. The sample has some 400,000 distinct CDR3 sequences, approximately 85% seen once. Sequences were obtained from CD8+ T cells from PBMCs. These receptors were taken from a human donor with multiple sclerosis.

The chain employs TRBV2 and TRBJ2-7; D remains unclear. Germline loops: CDR1 SNHLY, CDR2 FYNNEI. V gave up 8 bases and J gave up 4 bases, with 15 bases separating them. This CDR3 spans 13 amino acids. CDR3 loop: CASRLSVLYEQYF. The CDR3 DNA reads as TGTGCCAGCCGCCTTTCGGTCTTATACGAGCAGTACTTC.

V and J are TRBV2 and TRBJ1-2, with 7 positions matching TRBD1. From germline, CDR1 is SNHLY and CDR2 FYNNEI. The CDR3 spans 15 residues. The J segment lost 8 bases and the V segment lost 4 bases, leaving 13 bases of the junction unmatched. The CDR3 DNA reads TGTGCCAGCAGTGGGATTCGCCAGGGGGTGAGGGGCTACACCTTC. Its protein product is CASSGIRQGVRGYTF.

J is TRBJ1-5 and V is TRBV30; D perhaps matches TRBD1 (6 bases). This CDR3 is 14 amino acids long. Trimming took off 2 bases at V and 4 bases at J, with 12 bases between the two ends. Germline loops: CDR1 GTSNPN, CDR2 SVGIG (reference sequence). The CDR3 reads CAWSSSGANQPQHF. CDR3 coding DNA: TGTGCCTGGAGTAGTTCAGGGGCAAATCAGCCCCAGCATTTT.

This clonotype was picked up a small number of times. V gene TRBV4-1 combines with J gene TRBJ2-7, with 9 bases fitting TRBD2. Germline loops: CDR1 MGHRA, CDR2 YSYEKL. This CDR3 is 16 amino acids long. V lost 0 bases, J lost 1 base, and 4 bases stayed unmatched. The CDR3 nucleotides are TGCGCCAGCAGCCAAGAGAGAGCGGGGGGATCCTACGAGCAGTACTTC. Amino acid sequence: CASSQERAGGSYEQYF.

V usage is TRBV15 and J usage is TRBJ2-7; D is perhaps TRBD1 (6 bases). The CDR3 loop spans 18 amino acids. The V end lost 0 bases, the J end lost 4 bases, and 22 bases lay between the germline ends. The germline gives CDR1 LNHNV, CDR2 YYDKDF (reference sequence). The CDR3 bases are TGTGCCACCAGCAGAGATCAAGCTGTGAGGGTTACAGGGTACGAGCAGTACTTC. Its protein is CATSRDQAVRVTGYEQYF.

The genes are TRBV7-8 and TRBJ2-1; TRBD1 matches at 8 bases. There are 16 residues in the CDR3. With 0 bases clipped from V and 7 bases from J, the junction kept 8 bases outside the gene matches. The germline gives CDR1 SGHVS, CDR2 FQNEAQ. CDR3 loop: CASSLAPQGDMNEQFF. As DNA, the CDR3 is TGTGCCAGCAGCTTAGCGCCACAGGGGGATATGAATGAGCAGTTCTTC.

The chain carries TRBV28 and TRBJ2-5; perhaps D is TRBD1 or TRBD2 (5 bases each). Trimming removed 4 bases from V and 0 bases from J, with 15 bases in between. Germline lookup yields CDR1 MDHEN and CDR2 SYDVKM. This CDR3 is 16 amino acids long. In nucleotides, the CDR3 is TGTGCCAGCAGTTCATGGAACGGGACGTACCAAGAGACCCAGTACTTC. This codes for CASSSWNGTYQETQYF.

This clonotype was seen more than once but under ten times. This sequence joins TRBV5-6 and TRBJ1-1, with D possibly TRBD1 on 6 matching bases. CDR3 length: 12 residues. Per the germline V gene, CDR1 is SGHDT and CDR2 is YYEEEE. The germline V and J ends were trimmed by 5 bases and 1 base, with 6 bases remaining between them. As DNA, the CDR3 is TGTGCCAGCAGACAGGGGAACACTGAAGCTTTCTTT. Its protein product is CASRQGNTEAFF.

This chain links TRBV6-2 or TRBV6-3 with TRBJ2-1; 8 positions agree with TRBD2. CDR1 is MNHEY, CDR2 SVGEGT, per germline. The J segment lost 5 bases and the V segment lost 2 bases, leaving 2 bases of the junction unmatched. The CDR3 sequence is 14 residues long. CDR3 in DNA: TGTGCCAGCAGTTACCTTAGCGGGAACAATGAGCAGTTCTTC. It translates to CASSYLSGNNEQFF.

The chain uses TRBV11-1 and TRBJ2-1; TRBD2 matches at 10 bases. With 5 bases clipped from V and 0 bases from J, the junction kept 16 bases outside the gene matches. Germline V gene sequence: CDR1 SGHAT, CDR2 FQDESV (reference sequence). The CDR3 runs to 20 residues. Here the CDR3 reads CASSRTLGLAESSSYNEQFF. The CDR3 bases are TGTGCCAGCAGCCGAACGCTCGGACTAGCGGAGTCGAGCTCCTACAATGAGCAGTTCTTC.

The CDR3 loop is CSARDLLDTEANYGYTF. The CDR3 DNA sequence: TGCAGTGCTAGAGACCTCTTAGACACAGAAGCTAACTATGGCTACACCTTC. The genes are TRBV20-1 and TRBJ1-2; D unclear. Between the trimmed V and J ends, which lost 0 bases and 0 bases, there was a span of 17 bases. CDR1 DFQATT and CDR2 SNEGSKA come from the germline V gene (reference sequence). This CDR3 is 17 amino acids long.

The chain recombines TRBV19 with TRBJ1-6; D call uncertain. The CDR3 runs to 12 residues. The germline CDR1 and CDR2 sequences are LNHDA and SQIVND (reference sequence). V was clipped by 6 bases and J by 2 bases, with 2 bases between them. The CDR3 coding sequence is TGTGCCAGTAGCCCCTATAATTCACCCCTCCACTTT. Amino acid sequence: CASSPYNSPLHF.

The chain couples TRBV25-1 to TRBJ1-6; D is possibly TRBD1 (6 bases). V was trimmed by 1 base and J by 4 bases, leaving 17 bases between them. This CDR3 contains 18 residues. Per the germline V gene, CDR1 is MGHDK and CDR2 is SYGVNS. The CDR3 DNA reads as TGTGCCAGCAGTGAATCCTCGCTCCAAGGGGGTTATAATTCACCCCTCCACTTT. As protein: CASSESSLQGGYNSPLHF.

V usage is TRBV27 and J usage is TRBJ2-7; 7 bases fit TRBD2. The germline CDR1 and CDR2 sequences are MNHEY and SMNVEV (reference sequence). Germline trimming cut 0 bases from V and 0 bases from J; bases unmatched to any gene: 8. The CDR3 contains 17 residues. In DNA, the CDR3 is TGTGCCAGCAGTTTATCCCCCCTGGGCGGGAGCTCCTACGAGCAGTACTTC. As protein: CASSLSPLGGSSYEQYF.

V usage is TRBV30 and J usage is TRBJ1-2; the match to TRBD1 covers 11 bases. The CDR3 consists of 13 residues. Germline V gene data show CDR1 as GTSNPN and CDR2 as SVGIG (reference sequence). The CDR3 sequence is CGTGQGGLSGYTF. DNA of the CDR3: TGTGGCACGGGACAGGGGGGTCTAAGCGGCTACACCTTC.

This chain connects TRBV5-1 to TRBJ2-1; weak D call: TRBD2 (6 bases). CDR1 and CDR2 from the germline V gene are SGHRS and YFSETQ. The CDR3 has 13 residues. The ends were cut back, 2 bases at V and 6 bases at J, with 9 bases in the middle. The CDR3 region has the DNA TGCGCCAGCAGCTTCACTAGCTCCAATGAGCAGTTCTTC. Residues: CASSFTSSNEQFF.

The chain joins TRBV4-1 to TRBJ2-3; TRBD2 might be the D (6 bases). V gave up 0 bases and J gave up 9 bases, with 13 bases separating them. CDR1 and CDR2 from the germline V gene are MGHRA and YSYEKL. The CDR3 runs 14 residues. CDR3 loop: CASSQDPGTETQYF. The CDR3 DNA is TGCGCCAGCAGCCAAGATCCGGGGACTGAGACGCAGTATTTT.

This chain links TRBV7-9 with TRBJ1-2, with D possibly TRBD1 on 6 matching bases. This CDR3 has 18 residues. The V gene lost 4 bases and the J gene lost 5 bases, with 26 bases spanning the gap. Germline values: CDR1 SEHNR, CDR2 FQNEAQ (reference sequence). This CDR3 reads CASSSRRQAGRQKYGYTF. The CDR3 bases are TGTGCCAGCAGCTCTAGAAGACAGGCGGGCCGTCAAAAATATGGCTACACCTTC.

This chain uses TRBV12-3 or TRBV12-4 with TRBJ2-1, with no clear D. V lost 6 bases to trimming and J lost 3 bases, with 9 bases between them. The CDR3 consists of 13 residues. The CDR3 bases are TGTGCCAGCAGCCTTGACGGCTACAATGAGCAGTTCTTC. It encodes CASSLDGYNEQFF.

This sequence joins TRBV20-1 and TRBJ2-3, with D perhaps being TRBD1 or TRBD2 (5 bases each). Germline V gives CDR1 DFQATT, CDR2 SNEGSKA (reference sequence). The CDR3 is 16 amino acids. The germline V and J ends were trimmed by 6 bases and 2 bases, with 21 bases remaining between them. CDR3 bases: TGCAGTGCACGATCGGGGCATATCTTGTACACAGATACGCAGTATTTT. Amino acid sequence: CSARSGHILYTDTQYF.

This sequence joins TRBV11-2 and TRBJ2-1; TRBD1 aligns across 11 bases. The V gene end was trimmed by 5 bases and the J gene end by 7 bases; junction bases not matched to a gene: 22. This CDR3 comprises 20 residues. Germline CDR1 reads SGHAT; CDR2 reads FQNNGV. CDR3 bases: TGTGCCAGCAGCCTGTTGTCTGGGTTCGGACAGGGGGCGTCTCAGAATGAGCAGTTCTTC. Encoded protein: CASSLLSGFGQGASQNEQFF.

J is TRBJ2-2 and V is TRBV11-1; possibly TRBD2 for D (5 bases). The CDR3 is 15 amino acids. Germline lookup yields CDR1 SGHAT and CDR2 FQDESV (reference sequence). V lost 5 bases to trimming and J lost 5 bases, with 15 bases between them. In nucleotides, the CDR3 is TGTGCCAGCAGCCGGTATCGCGGGTCGACCGGGGAGCTGTTTTTT. Translation: CASSRYRGSTGELFF. The variable domain in full, with the rest retrieved from reference TRBV11-1 and TRBJ2-2, is EAEVAQSPRYKITEKSQAVAFWCDPISGHATLYWYRQILGQGPELLVQFQDESVVDDSQLPKDRFSAERLKGVDSTLKIQPAELGDSAMYLCASSRYRGSTGELFFGEGSRLTVL.

The rearrangement links TRBV12-3 or TRBV12-4 to TRBJ2-1; 11 bases line up with TRBD2. Losses at the gene ends were 6 bases for V and 0 bases for J; bases not matched to a gene: 7. The CDR3 length is 17 residues. CDR3 residues: CASSGTSGLSSYNEQFF. The CDR3 coding sequence is TGTGCCAGCAGCGGGACTAGCGGACTTAGCTCCTACAATGAGCAGTTCTTC.

In DNA, the CDR3 is TGTGCCAGCAGTTCCCCAGGGGGCGTCTGGTATGGCTACACCTTC. This encodes CASSSPGGVWYGYTF. The V gene is TRBV28, the J gene TRBJ1-2, with 8 bases fitting TRBD1. V was clipped by 4 bases and J by 5 bases; unmatched bases: 9. The CDR3 is 15 residues long. In germline, CDR1 is MDHEN, CDR2 SYDVKM.